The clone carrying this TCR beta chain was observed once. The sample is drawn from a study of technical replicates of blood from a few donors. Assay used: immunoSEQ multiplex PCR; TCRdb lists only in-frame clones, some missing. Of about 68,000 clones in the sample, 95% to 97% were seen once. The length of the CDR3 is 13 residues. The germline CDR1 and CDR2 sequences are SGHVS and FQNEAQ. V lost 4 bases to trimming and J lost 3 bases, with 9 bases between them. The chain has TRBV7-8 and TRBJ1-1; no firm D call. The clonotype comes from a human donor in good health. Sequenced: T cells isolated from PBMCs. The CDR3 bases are TGTGCCAGCAGCTCCGGGTCATACACTGAAGCTTTCTTT. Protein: CASSSGSYTEAFF.